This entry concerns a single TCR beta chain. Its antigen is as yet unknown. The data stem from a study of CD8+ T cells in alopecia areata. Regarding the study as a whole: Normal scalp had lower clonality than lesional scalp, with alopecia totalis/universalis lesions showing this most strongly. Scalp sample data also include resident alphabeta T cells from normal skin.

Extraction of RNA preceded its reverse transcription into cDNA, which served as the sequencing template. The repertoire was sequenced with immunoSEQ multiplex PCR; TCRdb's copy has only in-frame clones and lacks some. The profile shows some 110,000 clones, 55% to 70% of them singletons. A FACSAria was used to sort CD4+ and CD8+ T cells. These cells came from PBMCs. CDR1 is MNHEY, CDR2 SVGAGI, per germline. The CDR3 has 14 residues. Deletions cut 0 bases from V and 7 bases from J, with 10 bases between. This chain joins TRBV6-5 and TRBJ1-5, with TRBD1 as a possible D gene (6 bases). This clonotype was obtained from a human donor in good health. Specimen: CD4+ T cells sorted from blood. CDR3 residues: CASSYSRGGQPQHF. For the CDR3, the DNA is TGTGCCAGCAGTTACTCGCGAGGGGGACAGCCCCAGCATTTT.